These 32 T cell receptor beta chains share one sample of origin, sequenced in a study of long-term antiretroviral therapy in people with HIV. Investigators performed immunoSEQ version v3.0 at survey level. Sequencing used immunoSEQ multiplex PCR; TCRdb keeps in-frame clones, though not all of them. The data hold tens of thousands of clones, with around 80% observed a single time. This specimen consisted of unsorted PBMCs, obtained 0.5 years after starting antiretroviral therapy. These receptors all come from a young man with HIV.

The J gene is TRBJ2-1, the V gene TRBV11-1; 9 bases map to TRBD1. J lost 7 bases, V lost 1 base, and 11 bases had no gene match. Germline-derived CDR1 and CDR2 are SGHAT and FQDESV (reference sequence). The CDR3 runs 17 residues. The CDR3 spells CASSLGQGDGIGNEQFF. CDR3 DNA: TGTGCCAGCAGCTTAGGACAGGGGGATGGTATAGGTAATGAGCAGTTCTTC. Together with reference TRBV11-1 and TRBJ2-1, the CDR3 gives the full variable domain: EAEVAQSPRYKITEKSQAVAFWCDPISGHATLYWYRQILGQGPELLVQFQDESVVDDSQLPKDRFSAERLKGVDSTLKIQPAELGDSAMYLCASSLGQGDGIGNEQFFGPGTRLTVL.

This sequence joins TRBV5-4 and TRBJ2-7; TRBD1 aligns across 8 bases. V shed 3 bases, J shed 7 bases, and the junction held 9 bases outside the gene matches. The length of the CDR3 is 14 residues. Germline V gene lookup returns CDR1 SGHNT and CDR2 YYREEE (reference sequence). CDR3 region: CASSSRGLGGEQYF. The CDR3 DNA reads TGTGCCAGCAGCTCCAGGGGGCTCGGGGGAGAGCAGTACTTC.

The chain carries TRBV5-1 and TRBJ1-1, with a possible D match to TRBD1 (6 bases). The germline CDR1 and CDR2 sequences are SGHRS and YFSETQ. The CDR3 runs 15 residues. Deletions cut 0 bases from V and 0 bases from J, with 9 bases between. CDR3 in amino acids: CASSLARGMNTEAFF. As DNA, the CDR3 is TGCGCCAGCAGCTTGGCCAGGGGAATGAACACTGAAGCTTTCTTT.

The J gene is TRBJ2-2, the V gene TRBV6-4; D is uncertain. Trimming stripped 3 bases from V and 0 bases from J, with 8 bases between. The CDR3 runs to 15 residues. CDR1 is MRHNA, CDR2 SNTAGT, per germline. CDR3: CASSEGEANTGELFF. The CDR3 nucleotides are TGTGCCAGCAGTGAAGGAGAAGCGAACACCGGGGAGCTGTTTTTT.

This clone occurred a few times. The rearrangement joins TRBV5-1 to TRBJ1-2, with D perhaps TRBD1 (6 bases). Germline values: CDR1 SGHRS, CDR2 YFSETQ. The CDR3 is 14 amino acids. V dropped 0 bases and J dropped 3 bases, with 9 bases sitting between them. The CDR3 DNA reads TGCGCCAGCAGCTTGGTTGGGGGCGACTATGGCTACACCTTC. It codes for CASSLVGGDYGYTF. The complete variable domain, with remaining parts taken from reference TRBV5-1 and TRBJ1-2, reads KAGVTQTPRYLIKTRGQQVTLSCSPISGHRSVSWYQQTPGQGLQFLFEYFSETQRNKGNFPGRFSGRQFSNSRSEMNVSTLELGDSALYLCASSLVGGDYGYTFGSGTRLTVV.

The chain couples TRBV19 to TRBJ1-4; possibly TRBD1 for D (6 bases). Germline assignment: CDR1 LNHDA and CDR2 SQIVND (reference sequence). The CDR3 has 15 residues. The V and J ends lost 5 bases and 4 bases respectively, with 14 bases between them. This CDR3 is CASSPRQDLNEKLFF. The CDR3 DNA reads TGTGCCAGTAGTCCCAGACAGGACCTTAATGAAAAACTGTTTTTT.

This clone was observed a few times. The rearrangement links TRBV7-8 to TRBJ2-1; no reliable D call. CDR3 length: 15 amino acids. Germline V gives CDR1 SGHVS, CDR2 FQNEAQ. Trimming cost V 6 bases and J 0 bases, with 12 bases left between them. The CDR3 here is CASRPTVTSYNEQFF. The CDR3 nucleotides are TGTGCCAGCAGGCCGACTGTTACCTCCTACAATGAGCAGTTCTTC.

The chain combines TRBV6-1 with TRBJ2-1; D remains unclear. Germline CDR1 is MNHNS and CDR2 is SASEGT. V shed 0 bases and J shed 8 bases, with 14 bases lying between them. CDR3 length: 15 amino acids. The CDR3 coding sequence is TGTGCCAGCAGTGAAGCTCCGCTAGTTAACGATGAGCAGTTCTTC. Residues: CASSEAPLVNDEQFF.

This clone was seen more than once but under ten times. V and J are TRBV2 and TRBJ2-7; TRBD2 matches 7 bases. This CDR3 is 12 amino acids long. Trimming at V came to 8 bases and at J to 5 bases, leaving 6 bases not matched to a gene. Germline CDR1 SNHLY, CDR2 FYNNEI. CDR3 nucleotides: TGTGCCAGCGAGGCGGGAGTTCACGAGCAGTACTTC. It is translated as CASEAGVHEQYF.

The V gene is TRBV5-4, the J gene TRBJ1-1, with D tentatively TRBD1 (5 bases). The CDR3 has 16 residues. Trimming took off 5 bases at V and 7 bases at J, with 24 bases between the two ends. The germline V gene has CDR1 SGHNT and CDR2 YYREEE (reference sequence). CDR3 sequence: CASRQGAGSGPGEAFF. CDR3 coding DNA: TGTGCCAGCAGACAAGGGGCAGGATCGGGTCCCGGTGAAGCTTTCTTT.

This chain uses TRBV10-2 with TRBJ2-7; D is possibly TRBD2 (5 bases). V shed 0 bases and J shed 2 bases, with 14 bases lying between them. CDR3 size: 16 residues. Germline V lookup: CDR1 WSHSY, CDR2 SAAADI. CDR3 sequence reads: CASSESAGRRAYEQYF. Written as DNA, the CDR3 is TGCGCCAGCAGTGAGTCCGCAGGACGGCGGGCCTACGAGCAGTACTTC.

In its sample, this clone was seen a few times. This chain links TRBV5-5 with TRBJ2-5, with 8 bases that match TRBD2. Germline V gives CDR1 SGHKS, CDR2 YYEKEE (reference sequence). V lost 1 base and J lost 0; bases outside the gene matches: 11. The CDR3 sequence is 18 residues long. CDR3 protein: CASSLRWGIAGNQETQYF. CDR3 DNA: TGTGCCAGCAGCTTGAGATGGGGCATAGCGGGGAACCAAGAGACCCAGTACTTC.

This chain links TRBV6-5 with TRBJ2-3, with 7 bases matching TRBD2. The germline V gene has CDR1 MNHEY and CDR2 SVGAGI. This CDR3 comprises 15 residues. Losses at the gene ends were 5 bases for V and 1 base for J; bases not matched to a gene: 6. The CDR3 sequence: CASSQGGGGTDTQYF. CDR3 sequence (DNA): TGTGCCAGCAGTCAGGGCGGGGGAGGCACAGATACGCAGTATTTT.

The chain has TRBV7-3 and TRBJ2-1, with 10 bases identical to TRBD2. The V segment lost 2 bases and the J segment 4 bases; nucleotides outside the gene matches: 2. CDR1 SGHTA and CDR2 FQGTGA come from the germline V gene. CDR3 length: 15 residues. The CDR3 spells CASSLLAGEYNEQFF. The CDR3 DNA reads TGTGCCAGCAGCTTACTAGCGGGAGAGTACAATGAGCAGTTCTTC.

V is TRBV14 and J is TRBJ2-7; no clear D. Germline V gene data show CDR1 as SGHDN and CDR2 as FVKESK. V was pared by 5 bases and J by 4 bases, with 6 bases between. This CDR3 is built from 11 residues. This CDR3 is CASSVAYEQYF. The CDR3 DNA reads TGTGCCAGCAGCGTCGCTTACGAGCAGTACTTC.

This clone was counted between two and nine times. This rearrangement joins TRBV4-1 to TRBJ2-7; tentatively, D is TRBD1 or TRBD2 (6 bases each). V was trimmed by 4 bases and J by 3 bases, leaving 16 bases between them. The germline gives CDR1 MGHRA, CDR2 YSYEKL. The CDR3 runs 15 residues. The CDR3 region has the DNA TGCGCCAGCAGCCTAACTACGGGGGCTAGCTACGAGCAGTACTTC. It specifies CASSLTTGASYEQYF.

The chain combines TRBV18 with TRBJ1-5; unclear D gene. Trimming cost V 6 bases and J 7 bases, with 22 bases left between them. The CDR3 consists of 16 residues. The V gene's germline CDR1 is KGHSH and CDR2 LQKENI. The chain's CDR3 is CASSQVMTDSGQPQHF. CDR3 bases: TGTGCCAGCTCCCAGGTTATGACGGACTCGGGACAGCCCCAGCATTTT.

V is TRBV11-1 and J is TRBJ1-1, with D unclear. Per the germline V gene, CDR1 is SGHAT and CDR2 is FQDESV (reference sequence). V was clipped by 4 bases and J by 3 bases, with 6 bases between them. The CDR3 totals 12 residues. The CDR3 coding sequence is TGTGCCAGCAGCTCCTTCGACACTGAAGCTTTCTTT. The encoded protein is CASSSFDTEAFF.

The chain is built from TRBV6-4 and TRBJ2-1, with 8 positions matching TRBD1. Trimming took 5 bases from V and 6 from J; bases not matched to a gene: 3. The V gene's germline CDR1 is MRHNA and CDR2 SNTAGT. This CDR3 has 13 amino acids. CDR3 DNA: TGTGCCAGCAGTACCGACAGGGGCAATGAGCAGTTCTTC. It yields the protein CASSTDRGNEQFF.

V gene TRBV28 combines with J gene TRBJ1-4, with D possibly being TRBD1 (5 bases). The CDR3 consists of 15 residues. Germline-derived CDR1 and CDR2 are MDHEN and SYDVKM. Trimming shortened V by 3 bases and J by 7 bases, and 15 bases separated the two germline ends. The CDR3 nucleotides are TGTGCCAGCAGTTTGGGGGGGGTTAGAGGTGAAAAACTGTTTTTT. Translating it yields CASSLGGVRGEKLFF.

This clone showed up just once. V and J are TRBV13 and TRBJ2-5; D is ambiguous. Trimming shortened V by 1 base and J by 5 bases, and 17 bases separated the two germline ends. Germline CDR1 is PRHDT and CDR2 is FYEKMQ (reference sequence). The CDR3 is 16 residues long. CDR3 DNA sequence: TGTGCCAGCAGCTTAGACATTTCCGGGCCTGGGGAGACCCAGTACTTC. This translates into CASSLDISGPGETQYF.

This chain connects TRBV2 to TRBJ2-1, with D uncertain. Looked up from germline, CDR1 is SNHLY and CDR2 is FYNNEI. Trimming took off 5 bases at V and 5 bases at J, with 16 bases between the two ends. This CDR3 is built from 15 residues. The CDR3 loop is CASSFSPTVDNEQFF. The CDR3 bases are TGTGCCAGCAGTTTTTCCCCCACGGTCGACAATGAGCAGTTCTTC.

This chain connects TRBV7-6 to TRBJ2-1; TRBD2 agrees at 10 bases. This CDR3 has 16 amino acids. Germline V lookup: CDR1 SGHVS, CDR2 FNYEAQ. The J segment lost 4 bases and the V segment lost 5 bases, leaving 8 bases of the junction unmatched. CDR3 sequence reads: CASSLSGGAIYNEQFF. As DNA, the CDR3 is TGTGCCAGCAGCCTGAGCGGGGGGGCAATATACAATGAGCAGTTCTTC.

This rearrangement joins TRBV18 to TRBJ1-3, with D unclear. Trimming left V 0 bases short and J 6 bases short, with 3 bases between. CDR1 is KGHSH and CDR2 is LQKENI in the germline V gene. The CDR3 sequence is 12 residues long. In DNA form, the CDR3 reads TGTGCCAGCTCACCACCGACAAACACCATATATTTT. Amino acids: CASSPPTNTIYF.

This chain uses TRBV7-9 with TRBJ2-5, with 8 bases that match TRBD1. Losses at the gene ends were 5 bases for V and 2 bases for J; bases not matched to a gene: 7. Germline V lookup: CDR1 SEHNR, CDR2 FQNEAQ (reference sequence). The CDR3 totals 15 residues. CDR3: CASSSETGGQETQYF. The CDR3 region has the DNA TGTGCCAGCAGCAGCGAAACAGGGGGTCAAGAGACCCAGTACTTC.

V gene TRBV7-2 combines with J gene TRBJ1-4; 8 nucleotides align to TRBD1. The ends lost 5 bases at V and 14 bases at J; junction bases unmatched: 10. The CDR3 spans 13 residues. Per the germline V gene, CDR1 is SGHTA and CDR2 is FQGNSA. The chain's CDR3 is CASSPSGGPRLFF. As DNA, the CDR3 is TGTGCCAGCAGCCCCTCAGGGGGCCCCAGGCTGTTTTTT.

V is TRBV19 and J is TRBJ1-6, with a weak D call TRBD1 (5 bases). Germline V gene sequence: CDR1 LNHDA, CDR2 SQIVND (reference sequence). Trimming took 1 base from V and 8 from J, leaving 9 bases between them. The CDR3 is 14 residues long. The CDR3 DNA is TGTGCCAGTAGTATAGCCCCGGGGGATTCACCCCTCCACTTT. It codes for CASSIAPGDSPLHF.

This rearrangement joins TRBV2 to TRBJ2-7; D is perhaps TRBD1 (6 bases). V lost 8 bases to trimming and J lost 4 bases, with 27 bases between them. The CDR3 runs to 17 residues. Per germline, CDR1 SNHLY and CDR2 FYNNEI. The CDR3 bases are TGTGCCAGCGGGCTAACGCTACAGGGAAAGGCATTGTACGAGCAGTACTTC. As protein: CASGLTLQGKALYEQYF.

By frequency in the sample, this clone is large (0.1 to 1%). V gene TRBV29-1 combines with J gene TRBJ2-7, with D possibly TRBD1 on 6 matching bases. The CDR3 spans 14 residues. Trimming shortened V by 6 bases and J by 2 bases, and 17 bases separated the two germline ends. Germline V lookup: CDR1 SQVTM, CDR2 ANQGSEA. The CDR3, as DNA: TGCAGCGTGGTGAGGACAGAGAATGCCTACGAGCAGTACTTC. Its protein is CSVVRTENAYEQYF.

For the CDR3, the DNA is TGTGCCAGCAGCGTAGTGGGGGGGACTGGTGAGCAGTACTTC. Translated: CASSVVGGTGEQYF. The chain employs TRBV9 and TRBJ2-7, with TRBD2 matching over 7 bases. Germline V gives CDR1 SGDLS, CDR2 YYNGEE. J gave up 7 bases and V 0 bases, and 7 bases lay outside the gene matches. The CDR3 consists of 14 residues. Filled out from reference TRBV9 and TRBJ2-7, the complete variable domain reads DSGVTQTPKHLITATGQRVTLRCSPRSGDLSVYWYQQSLDQGLQFLIQYYNGEERAKGNILERFSAQQFPDLHSELNLSSLELGDSALYFCASSVVGGTGEQYFGPGTRLTVT.

This sequence joins TRBV19 and TRBJ2-3; tentatively, D is TRBD2 (7 bases). Germline lookup yields CDR1 LNHDA and CDR2 SQIVND (reference sequence). V lost 5 bases and J lost 6, with 12 bases in between. The length of the CDR3 is 13 residues. The chain's CDR3 is CASSAGAADTQYF. Written as DNA, the CDR3 is TGTGCCAGTAGTGCGGGGGCAGCTGATACGCAGTATTTT.

The genes are TRBV9 and TRBJ1-1; 7 positions match TRBD1. This CDR3 has 15 amino acids. Trimming removed 4 bases from V and 1 base from J; junction bases left unmatched: 7. Germline CDR1 is SGDLS and CDR2 is YYNGEE. In DNA form, the CDR3 reads TGTGCCAGCAGCTTGACAGGGCAAGGGAACACTGAAGCTTTCTTT. Its protein is CASSLTGQGNTEAFF.